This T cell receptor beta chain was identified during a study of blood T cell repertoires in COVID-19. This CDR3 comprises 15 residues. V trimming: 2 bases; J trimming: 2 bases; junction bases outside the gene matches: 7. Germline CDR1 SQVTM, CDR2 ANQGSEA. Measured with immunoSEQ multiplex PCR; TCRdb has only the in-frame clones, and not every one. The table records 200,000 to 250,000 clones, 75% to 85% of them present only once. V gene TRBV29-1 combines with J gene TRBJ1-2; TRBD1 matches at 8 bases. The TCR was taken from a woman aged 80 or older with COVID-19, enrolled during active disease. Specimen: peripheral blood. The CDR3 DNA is TGCAGCGTTGAACTTCGGGACAGGAGGAACTATGGCTACACCTTC. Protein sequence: CSVELRDRRNYGYTF.